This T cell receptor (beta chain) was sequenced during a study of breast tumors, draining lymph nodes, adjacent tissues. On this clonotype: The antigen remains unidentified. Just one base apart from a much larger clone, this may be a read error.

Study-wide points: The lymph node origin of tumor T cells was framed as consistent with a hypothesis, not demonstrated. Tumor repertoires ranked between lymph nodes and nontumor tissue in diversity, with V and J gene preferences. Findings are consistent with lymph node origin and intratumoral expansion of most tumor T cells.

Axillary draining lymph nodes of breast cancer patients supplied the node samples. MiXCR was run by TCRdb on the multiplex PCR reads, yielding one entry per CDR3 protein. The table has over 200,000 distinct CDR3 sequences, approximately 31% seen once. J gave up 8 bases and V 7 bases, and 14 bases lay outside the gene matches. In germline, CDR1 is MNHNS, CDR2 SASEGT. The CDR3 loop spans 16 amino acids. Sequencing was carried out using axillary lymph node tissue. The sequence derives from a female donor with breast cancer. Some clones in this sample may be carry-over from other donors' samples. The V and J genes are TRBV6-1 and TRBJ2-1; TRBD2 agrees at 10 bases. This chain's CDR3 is CASTGGLAGDEYEQFF. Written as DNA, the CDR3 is TGTGCCAGCACCGGAGGGCTAGCGGGAGATGAATATGAGCAGTTCTTC.